This TCR beta chain was sequenced during a study of beta chain features in type 1 diabetes. Background on the study: No age, gender or cell yield differences were seen between patients and healthy donors.

The V gene end was trimmed by 10 bases and the J gene end by 5 bases; junction bases not matched to a gene: 9. Germline lookup yields CDR1 SNHLY and CDR2 FYNNEI. This CDR3 spans 15 amino acids. Study-level results: A cDNA-based sequencing approach could over-represent cells with high TCR expression. At VDJ recombination sites, type 1 diabetes patients had fewer insertions and more deleted nucleotides.

Sorting with CD45RO/CCR7/CD25/CD127/CD95/CD27 yielded naive, central memory, regulatory and stem-like memory CD4+ cells. With respect to this clone: Its antigen is unidentified.

Since all of the isolated RNA was reverse transcribed, expressed TCRB transcripts were what got sequenced. The protocol was immunoSEQ multiplex PCR, while the TCRdb copy is restricted to in-frame clones and leaves out a portion. The sample shows approximately 90,000 clones, 30% to 35% of them seen only once. This chain joins TRBV2 and TRBJ2-1; 12 nucleotides line up with TRBD2. The clonotype was recovered from a woman between 18 and 30 years old in good health. The sequenced sample was stem cell memory CD4+ T cells from blood. The CDR3, as DNA: TGTGCCACCGCGCTGCGACTAGCGGGAGACAATGAGCAGTTCTTC. Protein: CATALRLAGDNEQFF.